What follows are 2 T cell receptor beta chains derived from one specimen sequenced in a study of early T cells in non-severe SARS-CoV-2 infection. MiXCR was run by TCRdb on the 5' RACE reads, yielding one entry per CDR3 protein. The table records about 80,000 distinct CDR3 sequences, 9.5% to 15% of them present only once. Sequenced here: whole blood, sampled at baseline. These TCRs come from an adult who was a healthcare worker with PCR-confirmed SARS-CoV-2 infection or an uninfected control (not recorded which). The donor label of this sample is uncertain.

In this sample, this clonotype turned up a few times. The chain couples TRBV20-1 to TRBJ2-4; D might be TRBD2 (7 bases). The ends were cut back, 4 bases at V and 6 bases at J, with 16 bases in the middle. CDR3 length: 14 residues. The germline V gene has CDR1 DFQATT and CDR2 SNEGSKA (reference sequence). The CDR3 reads CSAKPGGRGNIQYF. The CDR3 DNA follows: TGCAGTGCTAAGCCGGGGGGCCGAGGAAACATTCAGTACTTC.

This clonotype has only a few counts. The chain carries TRBV24-1 and TRBJ2-1; D is perhaps TRBD1 or TRBD2 (5 bases each). V was cut by 5 bases and J by 0 bases, with 10 bases left in between. This CDR3 region has 15 residues. Germline V gene data show CDR1 as KGHDR and CDR2 as SFDVKD. CDR3 DNA sequence: TGTGCCACCAGTGCTCCAGGGACCTCCTACAATGAGCAGTTCTTC. Amino acids: CATSAPGTSYNEQFF.